These 9 T cell receptor beta chains were all obtained from the same sample, sequenced in a study of cytomegalovirus exposure and HLA in healthy donors. Vbeta (60) and Jbeta (13) primers were used in the PCR. Data came from immunoSEQ multiplex PCR; TCRdb stores just in-frame clones and leaves some out. The data show about 82,000 clones, 65% to 85% seen once. Sequencing was done on a sample of PBMCs. These receptors were obtained from a man between 50 and 59 years old in good health and CMV-seronegative.

This rearrangement joins TRBV9 to TRBJ2-3; 7 nucleotides agree with TRBD1. V lost 7 bases to trimming and J lost 0 bases; unmatched junction nucleotides: 5. In germline, CDR1 is SGDLS, CDR2 YYNGEE. The CDR3 is 14 amino acids. The CDR3 bases are TGTGCCAGCCGGCCGGGACAGAGCACAGATACGCAGTATTTT. This encodes CASRPGQSTDTQYF.

The CDR3 DNA reads TGTGCCTGGAGTGTATTTCAGGGAGCTTTCTTT. Protein: CAWSVFQGAFF. The chain carries TRBV30 and TRBJ1-1; tentatively, D is TRBD1 (5 bases). Per the germline V gene, CDR1 is GTSNPN and CDR2 is SVGIG (reference sequence). CDR3 length: 11 residues. The V end was cut by 0 bases, the J end by 10 bases, with 9 bases between.

The genes are TRBV7-9 and TRBJ2-3, with 8 positions matching TRBD2. V shed 2 bases, J shed 6 bases, and the junction held 16 bases outside the gene matches. The CDR3 is made up of 18 amino acids. Per the germline V gene, CDR1 is SEHNR and CDR2 is FQNEAQ (reference sequence). The CDR3 DNA sequence: TGTGCCAGCAGCTTAAGGGCTCTAGCGGGCCCCTCGAGGGATACGCAGTATTTT. Translation: CASSLRALAGPSRDTQYF.

A few counts support this clone. The chain carries TRBV18 and TRBJ1-4; 8 bases are shared with TRBD1. Germline values: CDR1 KGHSH, CDR2 LQKENI. V lost 2 bases, J lost 0 bases, and 8 bases stayed unmatched. The CDR3 spans 18 residues. The chain's CDR3 is CASSPDSQGATTNEKLFF. CDR3 sequence (DNA): TGTGCCAGCTCACCAGATAGCCAGGGGGCGACAACTAATGAAAAACTGTTTTTT.

The gene calls are TRBV5-6 and TRBJ1-2; 9 nucleotides line up with TRBD1. CDR3 length: 15 residues. Germline trimming cut 4 bases from V and 5 bases from J; bases unmatched to any gene: 9. CDR1 SGHDT and CDR2 YYEEEE come from the germline V gene. The CDR3 DNA follows: TGTGCCAGCAGCATCCGGGACAGGGTTTGGTATGGCTACACCTTC. Its protein is CASSIRDRVWYGYTF.

The CDR3 region has the DNA TGTGCCTGGAGTGTATCCACTAGCGGGGGGGCCAGGGAGCAGTTCTTC. Protein: CAWSVSTSGGAREQFF. This chain links TRBV30 with TRBJ2-1, with 13 positions matching TRBD2. Germline lookup yields CDR1 GTSNPN and CDR2 SVGIG (reference sequence). Trimming removed 0 bases from V and 10 bases from J; junction bases left unmatched: 9. The CDR3 is 16 amino acids.

V and J are TRBV28 and TRBJ1-1; D is unresolved. The germline gives CDR1 MDHEN, CDR2 SYDVKM. V lost 3 bases to trimming and J lost 2 bases, with 13 bases between them. CDR3 length: 15 amino acids. CDR3 in amino acids: CASSFPGRGNTEAFF. For the CDR3, the DNA is TGTGCCAGCAGTTTTCCCGGACGGGGAAACACTGAAGCTTTCTTT.

CDR3 sequence reads: CATSRDWGRGTDTQYF. In DNA form, the CDR3 reads TGTGCCACCAGCAGAGATTGGGGCAGGGGCACAGATACGCAGTATTTT. The chain combines TRBV15 with TRBJ2-3; perhaps TRBD1 as D (5 bases). With 0 bases removed from V and 1 base from J, the gap between germline ends came to 11 bases. Germline CDR1 and CDR2: LNHNV and YYDKDF (reference sequence). This CDR3 has 16 residues.

The rearrangement uses TRBV18 and TRBJ1-1, with D perhaps TRBD1 (5 bases). Per germline, CDR1 KGHSH and CDR2 LQKENI. The CDR3 is 15 amino acids. V lost 8 bases to trimming and J lost 0 bases, with 16 bases between them. CDR3 sequence: CASTLQGSMNTEAFF. The DNA for the CDR3 is TGTGCCAGCACTCTCCAGGGCTCCATGAACACTGAAGCTTTCTTT. The full variable domain, completed using reference TRBV18 and TRBJ1-1, is NAGVMQNPRHLVRRRGQEARLRCSPMKGHSHVYWYRQLPEEGLKFMVYLQKENIIDESGMPKERFSAEFPKEGPSILRIQQVVRGDSAAYFCASTLQGSMNTEAFFGQGTRLTVV.